This TCR beta chain was documented in a study of T cell responses to AZD1222 COVID-19 vaccine. Study observations and caveats: Reportedly, nearly half of unique spike TCRs recognized epitopes outside B.1.351/B.1.1.7 mutations. The span of vaccine-associated CD4 TCRs extended across spike, with dominance at 160-218 and 743-854. Just 5 to 7 AZD1222 recipients were seropositive at baseline. Females made up more of the donors, who were largely white British, and clonal diversity may have come out too low.

Clones were sequenced by immunoSEQ multiplex PCR, and TCRdb holds only the in-frame ones, with some missing. The sample gives around 94,000 clones, 85% of which show up once; roughly 5% is in the top ten. Comment on this clone: Its target is not known.

Germline V gene sequence: CDR1 SGHTA, CDR2 FQGNSA. This CDR3 region has 14 residues. V lost 0 bases to trimming and J lost 5 bases, with 9 bases between them. The specimen comprised peripheral blood, sampled 28 days after the second AZD1222 dose. The TCR sequence derives from an adult who received the AZD1222 COVID-19 vaccine. This chain connects TRBV7-2 to TRBJ2-3, with D possibly matching TRBD2 (5 bases). CDR3 loop: CASSLAGAIDTQYF. CDR3 DNA: TGTGCCAGCAGCTTAGCGGGAGCGATAGATACGCAGTATTTT.